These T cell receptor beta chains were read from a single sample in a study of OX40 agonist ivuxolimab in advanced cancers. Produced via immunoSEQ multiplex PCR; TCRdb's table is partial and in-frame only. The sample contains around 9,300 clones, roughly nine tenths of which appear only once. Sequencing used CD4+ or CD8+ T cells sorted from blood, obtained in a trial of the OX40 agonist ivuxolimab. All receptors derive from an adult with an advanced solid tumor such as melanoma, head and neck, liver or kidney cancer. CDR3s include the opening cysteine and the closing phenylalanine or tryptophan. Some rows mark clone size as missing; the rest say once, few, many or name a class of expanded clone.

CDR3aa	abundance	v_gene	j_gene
CASSLYRGSYEQYF	-	TRBV11-1	TRBJ2-7
CASSRGQGTTNEKLFF	-	TRBV14	TRBJ1-4
CASSSPTSGLNTGELFF	-	TRBV5-4	TRBJ2-2
CAITRDRDYNEQFF	-	TRBV10-3	TRBJ2-1
CASSLAVAAMTQYF	-	TRBV5-6	TRBJ2-5
CASSPGTSYGYTF	few	TRBV14	TRBJ1-2
CASSHGTVQPQHF	-	TRBV6-1	TRBJ1-5
CASSSRLAGELGEQFF	few	TRBV11-2	TRBJ2-1
CASSEGVWGATQYF	-	TRBV2	TRBJ2-3
CASSHSAFQETQYF	-	TRBV14	TRBJ2-5
CASSLIGTGGDYGYTF	-	TRBV28	TRBJ1-2
CASSYGGSGRGIEQFF	-	TRBV6-5	TRBJ2-1
CASSQVAGSSYEQYF	-	TRBV4-1	TRBJ2-7
CASIDSPGQGNQPQHF	-	TRBV19	TRBJ1-5
CAWSVRLTDTQYF	once	TRBV30	TRBJ2-3
CASSRTTQETQYF	-	TRBV5-4	TRBJ2-5